This passage covers 3 T cell receptor beta chains from one sample sequenced in a study of T cell repertoires in cytomegalovirus infection. In TCRdb, the reads were re-called with MiXCR into one record per CDR3 protein. The repertoire holds about 140,000 distinct CDR3 sequences, with 5.5% to 7% as singletons. Material for sequencing was PBMCs. The receptors were sampled from a human donor in good health (CMV status not recorded). Some clones in this sample may be carry-over from other donors' samples.

This clonotype has only a few counts. The CDR3 DNA is TGTGCCAGTAGCACCTTGGGGGCGTCTGAAGCTTTCTTT. Residues: CASSTLGASEAFF. This chain links TRBV19 with TRBJ1-1; D is possibly TRBD1 (6 bases). This CDR3 has 13 amino acids. V gave up 6 bases and J gave up 6 bases, with 14 bases separating them. From germline, CDR1 is LNHDA and CDR2 SQIVND (reference sequence).

This clonotype was seen at least ten times. The chain joins TRBV11-3 to TRBJ2-5; TRBD1 agrees at 8 bases. V dropped 5 bases and J dropped 1; count of bases not matched to a gene: 6. Germline V CDR1 and CDR2: SGHNT, YENEEA. This CDR3 spans 15 amino acids. The CDR3 nucleotides are TGTGCCAGCAGCCAGCGGACAGGGAGCCAAGAGACCCAGTACTTC. As protein: CASSQRTGSQETQYF.

The table lists this clonotype with a few counts. This chain uses TRBV15 with TRBJ1-4; no reliable D call. CDR3 size: 13 residues. Germline assignment: CDR1 LNHNV and CDR2 YYDKDF (reference sequence). V was shortened by 4 bases and J by 2 bases, with 5 bases between the two germline ends. CDR3 in amino acids: CATSTGTNEKLFF. The CDR3 nucleotides read TGTGCCACCAGCACTGGGACTAATGAAAAACTGTTTTTT.